This entry lists 9 T cell receptor beta chains sequenced from one sample in a study of blood T cell repertoires in COVID-19. Assay: immunoSEQ multiplex PCR; the TCRdb copy retains only in-frame clones and omits some. The sample has about 50,000 clones; about nine tenths are singletons. The sequenced sample consisted of peripheral blood. The receptors originated from a human donor in a cohort sampled during active COVID-19.

The chain recombines TRBV27 with TRBJ1-1; 9 bases align to TRBD1. Germline CDR1 is MNHEY and CDR2 is SMNVEV (reference sequence). CDR3 length equals 14 residues. V was clipped by 5 bases and J by 4 bases; unmatched bases: 5. CDR3 amino acids: CASSLRDRATEAFF. As DNA, the CDR3 is TGTGCCAGCAGTCTCAGGGACAGGGCCACTGAAGCTTTCTTT.

The rearrangement links TRBV28 to TRBJ2-5, with D tentatively TRBD1 (6 bases). CDR3 length: 16 amino acids. The germline gives CDR1 MDHEN, CDR2 SYDVKM. V gave up 5 bases and J gave up 0 bases, with 16 bases separating them. CDR3 nucleotide sequence: TGTGCCAGCAGTCCACCCCCCGGGACACACCAAGAGACCCAGTACTTC. This sequence encodes CASSPPPGTHQETQYF.

V and J are TRBV5-5 and TRBJ1-6; 8 nucleotides agree with TRBD1. This CDR3 contains 17 residues. CDR1 and CDR2 (germline): SGHKS, YYEKEE (reference sequence). Germline trimming cut 0 bases from V and 10 bases from J; bases unmatched to any gene: 12. The CDR3 is CASSLDQIGRGRSPLHF. CDR3 coding DNA: TGTGCCAGCAGCTTGGACCAGATCGGCAGGGGGCGGTCACCCCTCCACTTT.

The rearrangement links TRBV4-1 to TRBJ2-1, with 10 nucleotides matching TRBD2. Trimming removed 3 bases from V and 6 bases from J; junction bases left unmatched: 8. The CDR3 extends over 16 amino acids. Per the germline V gene, CDR1 is MGHRA and CDR2 is YSYEKL. The CDR3 loop reads CASSQNYLAGVNEQFF. CDR3 nucleotides: TGCGCCAGCAGCCAGAATTACCTAGCGGGAGTCAATGAGCAGTTCTTC.

This chain links TRBV4-2 with TRBJ2-7, with 7 bases fitting TRBD1. The ends lost 1 base at V and 6 bases at J; junction bases unmatched: 6. Germline V CDR1 and CDR2: LGHNA, YNFKEQ. The CDR3 contains 14 residues. This chain's CDR3 is CASSQALAGGEQYF. DNA for the CDR3: TGTGCCAGCAGCCAAGCTTTGGCAGGGGGCGAGCAGTACTTC.

The chain uses TRBV11-1 and TRBJ1-2, with 7 bases lining up with TRBD1. Germline V gene sequence: CDR1 SGHAT, CDR2 FQDESV (reference sequence). The CDR3 sequence is 16 residues long. V dropped 5 bases and J dropped 0; count of bases not matched to a gene: 9. The CDR3 is CASSKQGREANYGYTF. Here the CDR3 DNA reads TGTGCCAGCAGCAAACAGGGGCGCGAAGCTAACTATGGCTACACCTTC.

V and J are TRBV10-2 and TRBJ1-2; no reliable D call. The CDR3 is made up of 12 amino acids. Germline CDR1 WSHSY, CDR2 SAAADI. With 10 bases removed from V and 0 bases from J, the gap between germline ends came to 9 bases. This CDR3 reads CATGVSNYGYTF. The CDR3 coding sequence is TGCGCCACGGGTGTCTCTAACTATGGCTACACCTTC.

The V call is TRBV7-8, the J call TRBJ2-2; 7 bases agree with TRBD1. Germline CDR1 SGHVS, CDR2 FQNEAQ. With V trimmed by 10 bases and J by 0 bases, 17 bases remained unmatched. This CDR3 spans 18 amino acids. The CDR3 here is CATPGASTGHSNTGELFF. CDR3 bases: TGTGCCACCCCCGGGGCCTCGACAGGGCATTCGAACACCGGGGAGCTGTTTTTT.

The rearrangement links TRBV6-1 to TRBJ1-5; D is perhaps TRBD1 (6 bases). CDR3 size: 12 residues. Per the germline V gene, CDR1 is MNHNS and CDR2 is SASEGT. V was clipped by 3 bases and J by 6 bases, with 6 bases between them. The CDR3 is CASSDRGQPQHF. The DNA of the CDR3 is TGTGCCAGCAGTGACAGGGGTCAGCCCCAGCATTTT.